Listed here are 15 T cell receptor beta chains from one sample, sequenced in a study of T cells after yellow fever vaccination. MiXCR, run by TCRdb on the 5' RACE reads, gives a single entry per CDR3 protein. The sample includes almost 600,000 distinct CDR3 sequences, roughly 13% seen only once; the top ten take roughly an eighth. This specimen was PBMCs, taken on the day of the yellow fever booster vaccination. The receptors come from a man under 40 who received the YFV17D yellow fever vaccine.

The genes are TRBV6-2 or TRBV6-3 and TRBJ1-1; possible D gene TRBD1, 6 bases. Trimming took off 3 bases at V and 5 bases at J, with 22 bases between the two ends. In germline, CDR1 is MNHEY, CDR2 SVGEGT. This CDR3 is built from 17 residues. The CDR3 DNA reads as TGTGCCAGCAGTTATGGTCCCCGGGGCAGGGGAGAGACTGAAGCTTTCTTT. It yields the protein CASSYGPRGRGETEAFF.

This clonotype was detected only a few times. V gene TRBV5-1 combines with J gene TRBJ1-5; maybe TRBD1 (6 bases). V lost 1 base and J 1 base, leaving 12 bases between the germline ends. CDR1 SGHRS and CDR2 YFSETQ come from the germline V gene. The CDR3 consists of 16 residues. The CDR3 reads CASSLRKGVSNQPQHF. The CDR3 bases are TGCGCCAGCAGCTTGCGAAAGGGGGTAAGCAATCAGCCCCAGCATTTT.

This clonotype has just a few counts. The chain employs TRBV29-1 and TRBJ2-1; D is perhaps TRBD1 (6 bases). In germline, CDR1 is SQVTM, CDR2 ANQGSEA. The length of the CDR3 is 14 residues. V was pared by 2 bases and J by 0 bases, with 8 bases between. CDR3 sequence reads: CSVEPRGSYNEQFF. The CDR3 region has the DNA TGCAGCGTTGAACCCAGGGGCTCCTACAATGAGCAGTTCTTC.

V gene TRBV18 combines with J gene TRBJ2-7; 10 nucleotides align to TRBD1. The CDR3 is 16 amino acids. CDR1 and CDR2 from the germline V gene are KGHSH and LQKENI. Losses at the gene ends were 6 bases for V and 7 bases for J; bases not matched to a gene: 15. In nucleotides, the CDR3 is TGTGCCAGCTCGACCGCGGTGGGGACAGGGGCGGTGGAGCAGTACTTC. It translates to CASSTAVGTGAVEQYF. The whole variable domain, remainder taken from reference TRBV18 and TRBJ2-7, is NAGVMQNPRHLVRRRGQEARLRCSPMKGHSHVYWYRQLPEEGLKFMVYLQKENIIDESGMPKERFSAEFPKEGPSILRIQQVVRGDSAAYFCASSTAVGTGAVEQYFGPGTRLTVT.

The chain has TRBV9 and TRBJ1-3; 8 nucleotides align to TRBD1. The CDR3 loop spans 16 amino acids. Germline CDR1 SGDLS, CDR2 YYNGEE. The J segment lost 8 bases and the V segment lost 3 bases, leaving 13 bases of the junction unmatched. CDR3 nucleotide sequence: TGTGCCAGCAGCGATTCCGACAGGGGCCCCCAGGACACCATATATTTT. Translating it yields CASSDSDRGPQDTIYF.

The rearrangement uses TRBV10-2 and TRBJ2-1; D remains ambiguous. The germline gives CDR1 WSHSY, CDR2 SAAADI. The ends were cut back, 4 bases at V and 2 bases at J, with 12 bases in the middle. The CDR3 extends over 15 amino acids. CDR3 nucleotide sequence: TGCGCCAGCAGTGTTTGGCGGATTCCCTACAATGAGCAGTTCTTC. Protein: CASSVWRIPYNEQFF.

The V call is TRBV20-1, the J call TRBJ2-3; 9 nucleotides match TRBD1. Near its end, the DNA agrees better with TRBJ1-5, so the J call may be wrong. This CDR3 spans 15 amino acids. CDR1 is DFQATT, CDR2 SNEGSKA, per germline (reference sequence). The chain's CDR3 is CSASTPRTGADTQHF. CDR3 in DNA: TGCAGTGCCTCAACTCCCAGGACAGGGGCAGATACGCAGCATTTT.

This clonotype has more than one count but fewer than ten. The rearrangement joins TRBV12-3 or TRBV12-4 to TRBJ1-6, with D maybe TRBD1 (6 bases). Trimming pared 8 bases from V and 7 bases from J, leaving 12 bases between. CDR3 length equals 13 residues. CDR3 sequence: CASHGQPNSPLHF. The CDR3 region has the DNA TGTGCCAGCCACGGACAGCCAAATTCACCCCTCCACTTT.

This clonotype appeared a few times. The chain has TRBV7-2 and TRBJ2-5; no definite D call. From germline, CDR1 is SGHTA and CDR2 FQGNSA. The length of the CDR3 is 14 residues. V shed 1 base and J shed 5 bases, with 11 bases lying between them. The CDR3 DNA follows: TGTGCCAGCAGCTTAGGCTTATCACCCGAGACCCAGTACTTC. Translated: CASSLGLSPETQYF.

The chain uses TRBV18 and TRBJ2-1; TRBD2 agrees at 7 bases. Losses at the gene ends were 3 bases for V and 0 bases for J; bases not matched to a gene: 8. The CDR3 extends over 17 amino acids. Germline V gives CDR1 KGHSH, CDR2 LQKENI. The CDR3 DNA reads as TGTGCCAGCTCACCCACGGGAAGGACTAGCTCCTACAATGAGCAGTTCTTC. Translation: CASSPTGRTSSYNEQFF.

This clonotype was picked up a small number of times. The V call is TRBV20-1, the J call TRBJ2-4; D remains ambiguous. This CDR3 region has 15 residues. The germline V gene encodes CDR1 DFQATT and CDR2 SNEGSKA (reference sequence). Between the trimmed V and J ends, which lost 3 bases and 1 base, there was a span of 13 bases. The CDR3 bases are TGCAGTGCTAGCATCGGTTCAGCGGCCAAAAACATTCAGTACTTC. Translated: CSASIGSAAKNIQYF.

This clonotype has just a few counts. V gene TRBV19 combines with J gene TRBJ2-1, with TRBD2 matching over 11 bases. Germline V gene sequence: CDR1 LNHDA, CDR2 SQIVND (reference sequence). After removal of 8 bases from V and 8 bases from J, the junction contained 8 bases not matched to a gene. This CDR3 comprises 14 residues. CDR3: CASEPSGRRHEQFF. CDR3 bases: TGTGCCAGTGAACCTAGCGGGAGGAGGCATGAGCAGTTCTTC.

This clonotype was detected only a few times. This sequence joins TRBV10-1 and TRBJ2-3, with unresolved D. The CDR3 is 13 amino acids. Trimming cost V 6 bases and J 4 bases, with 11 bases left between them. CDR1 and CDR2 (germline): WNHNN, SYGVQD (reference sequence). The CDR3 nucleotides are TGCGCCAGCAGGGAAAGTGGATCAGATACGCAGTATTTT. Translation: CASRESGSDTQYF.

This clonotype was seen ten or more times. The chain joins TRBV12-3 or TRBV12-4 to TRBJ2-3; TRBD2 agrees at 9 bases. The CDR3 runs 14 residues. After removal of 6 bases from V and 1 base from J, the junction contained 2 bases not matched to a gene. DNA of the CDR3: TGTGCCAGCAGACGGACTAGCGGCACAGATACGCAGTATTTT. Translating gives CASRRTSGTDTQYF.

This clonotype was detected ten times or more. This chain joins TRBV20-1 and TRBJ2-1, with TRBD2 identical over 7 bases. Trimming cost V 1 base and J 10 bases; bases outside gene matches: 7. Per the germline V gene, CDR1 is DFQATT and CDR2 is SNEGSKA (reference sequence). The CDR3 is 13 amino acids. The CDR3 bases are TGCAGTGCTAGAGTGGCGGGACTACCGGAGCAGTTCTTC. As protein: CSARVAGLPEQFF.